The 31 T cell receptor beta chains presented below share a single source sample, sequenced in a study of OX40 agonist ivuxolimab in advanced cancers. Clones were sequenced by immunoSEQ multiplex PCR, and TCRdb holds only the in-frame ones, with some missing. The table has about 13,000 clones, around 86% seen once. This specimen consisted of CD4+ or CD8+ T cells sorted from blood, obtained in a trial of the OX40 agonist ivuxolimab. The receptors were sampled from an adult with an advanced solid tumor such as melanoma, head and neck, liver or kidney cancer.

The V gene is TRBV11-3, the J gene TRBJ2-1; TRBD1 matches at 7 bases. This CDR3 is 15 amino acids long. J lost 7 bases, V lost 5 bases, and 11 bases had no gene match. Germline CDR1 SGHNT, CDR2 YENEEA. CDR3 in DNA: TGTGCCAGCAGCCCCTTAACCGGGACAGCAAATGAGCAGTTCTTC. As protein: CASSPLTGTANEQFF.

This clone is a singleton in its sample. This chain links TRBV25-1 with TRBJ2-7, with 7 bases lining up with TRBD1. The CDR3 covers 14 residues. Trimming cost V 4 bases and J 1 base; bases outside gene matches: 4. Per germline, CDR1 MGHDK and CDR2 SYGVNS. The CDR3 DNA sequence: TGTGCCAGCAGTGGACAGGGAAGGTCCTACGAGCAGTACTTC. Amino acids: CASSGQGRSYEQYF.

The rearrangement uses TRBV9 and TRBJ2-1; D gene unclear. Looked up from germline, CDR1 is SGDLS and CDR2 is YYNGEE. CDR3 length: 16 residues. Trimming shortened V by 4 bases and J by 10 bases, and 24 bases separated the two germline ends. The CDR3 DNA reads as TGTGCCAGCAGCCCGACCGTCGCGAACAATCACTGCGAGCAGTTCTTC. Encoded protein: CASSPTVANNHCEQFF.

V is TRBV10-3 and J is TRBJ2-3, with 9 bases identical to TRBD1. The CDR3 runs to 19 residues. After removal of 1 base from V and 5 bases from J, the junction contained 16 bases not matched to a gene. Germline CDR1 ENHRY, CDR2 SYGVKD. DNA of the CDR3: TGTGCCATCAGTGAGTTTCTATTTGGGGACAGGGATATTGGAGATACGCAGTATTTT. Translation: CAISEFLFGDRDIGDTQYF.

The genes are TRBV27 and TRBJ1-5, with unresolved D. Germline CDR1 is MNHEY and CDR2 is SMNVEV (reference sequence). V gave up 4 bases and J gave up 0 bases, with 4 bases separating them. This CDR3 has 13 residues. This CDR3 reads CASSSHSNQPQHF. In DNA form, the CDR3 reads TGTGCCAGCAGTTCGCATAGCAATCAGCCCCAGCATTTT.

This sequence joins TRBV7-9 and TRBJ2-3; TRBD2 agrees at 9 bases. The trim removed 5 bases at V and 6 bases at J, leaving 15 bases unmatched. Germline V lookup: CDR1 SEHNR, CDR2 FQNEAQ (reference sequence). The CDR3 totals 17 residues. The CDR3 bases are TGTGCCAGCAGCGACCCTAAGGGGCGGGGGGGCCCGGATACGCAGTATTTT. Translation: CASSDPKGRGGPDTQYF.

The CDR3 DNA sequence: TGCGCCAGCAGCCAAGATCGGGTGGGCCAGTCTCACACCTTC. Translated: CASSQDRVGQSHTF. The rearrangement joins TRBV4-1 to TRBJ1-2; no clear D gene. The CDR3 runs 14 residues. From germline, CDR1 is MGHRA and CDR2 YSYEKL. V was cut by 0 bases and J by 12 bases, with 17 bases left in between.

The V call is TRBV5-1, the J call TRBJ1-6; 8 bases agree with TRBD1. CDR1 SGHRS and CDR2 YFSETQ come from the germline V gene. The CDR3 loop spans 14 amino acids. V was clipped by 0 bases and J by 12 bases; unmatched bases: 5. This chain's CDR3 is CASSLETGDEPLHF. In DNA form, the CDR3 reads TGCGCCAGCAGCTTGGAGACAGGGGATGAACCCCTCCACTTT.

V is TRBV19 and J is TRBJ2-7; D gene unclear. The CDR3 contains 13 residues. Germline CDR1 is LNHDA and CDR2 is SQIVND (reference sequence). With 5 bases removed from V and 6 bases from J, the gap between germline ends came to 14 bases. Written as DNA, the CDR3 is TGTGCCAGTAGTCCTTACTCGAACGGCGAGCAGTACTTC. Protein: CASSPYSNGEQYF.

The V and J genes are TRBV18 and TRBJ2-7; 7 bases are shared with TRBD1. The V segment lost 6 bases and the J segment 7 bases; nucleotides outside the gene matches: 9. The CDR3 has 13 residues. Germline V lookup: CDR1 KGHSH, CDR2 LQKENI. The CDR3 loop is CASSHGTAGEQYF. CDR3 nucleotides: TGTGCCAGCTCTCACGGGACAGCCGGTGAGCAGTACTTC.

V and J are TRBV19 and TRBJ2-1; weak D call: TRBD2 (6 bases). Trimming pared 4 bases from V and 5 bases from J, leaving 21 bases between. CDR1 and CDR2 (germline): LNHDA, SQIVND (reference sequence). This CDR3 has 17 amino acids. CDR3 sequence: CASSTVHLRELNNEQFF. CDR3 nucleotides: TGTGCCAGTAGTACTGTCCACCTACGGGAGCTTAACAATGAGCAGTTCTTC.

The CDR3 loop reads CASSYPGSSSTDTQYF. DNA for the CDR3: TGTGCCAGCAGCTACCCGGGGAGTTCTAGCACAGATACGCAGTATTTT. The chain recombines TRBV9 with TRBJ2-3; weak D call: TRBD2 (5 bases). Germline V gives CDR1 SGDLS, CDR2 YYNGEE. Trimming pared 4 bases from V and 0 bases from J, leaving 15 bases between. CDR3 length: 16 amino acids.

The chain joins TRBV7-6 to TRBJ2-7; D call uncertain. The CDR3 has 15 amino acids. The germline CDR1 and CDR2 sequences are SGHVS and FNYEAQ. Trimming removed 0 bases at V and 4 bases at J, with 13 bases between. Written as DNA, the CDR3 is TGTGCCAGCAGCTTAGCGCGTGGGGAACGTTACGAGCAGTACTTC. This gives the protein CASSLARGERYEQYF.

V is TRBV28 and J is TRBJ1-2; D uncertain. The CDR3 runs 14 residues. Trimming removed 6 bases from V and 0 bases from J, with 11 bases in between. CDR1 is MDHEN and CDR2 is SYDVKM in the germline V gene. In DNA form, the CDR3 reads TGTGCCAGCAGCGGGCACAGAGCTAACTATGGCTACACCTTC. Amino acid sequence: CASSGHRANYGYTF.

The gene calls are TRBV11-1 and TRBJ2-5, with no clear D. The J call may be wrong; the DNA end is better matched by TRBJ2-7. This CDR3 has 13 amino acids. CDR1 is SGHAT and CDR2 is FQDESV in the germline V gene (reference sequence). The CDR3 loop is CASSSTILYEQYF. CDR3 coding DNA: TGTGCCAGCAGCTCAACTATTCTCTACGAGCAGTACTTC.

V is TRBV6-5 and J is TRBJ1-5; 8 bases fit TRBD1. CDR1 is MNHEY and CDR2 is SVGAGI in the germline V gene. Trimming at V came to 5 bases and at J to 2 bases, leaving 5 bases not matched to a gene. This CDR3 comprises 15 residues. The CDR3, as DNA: TGTGCCAGCAGTAGAGGACAGGGAGGCAATCAGCCCCAGCATTTT. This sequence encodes CASSRGQGGNQPQHF.

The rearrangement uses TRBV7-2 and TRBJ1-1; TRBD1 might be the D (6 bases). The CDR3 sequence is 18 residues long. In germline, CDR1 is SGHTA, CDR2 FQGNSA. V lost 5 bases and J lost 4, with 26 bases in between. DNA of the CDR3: TGTGCCAGCAGCGACTTTCCCACAGGGTATATTATTTTCACTGAAGCTTTCTTT. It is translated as CASSDFPTGYIIFTEAFF.

The CDR3 coding sequence is TGTGCCAGCAGTTACGAAGATAATTCACCCCTCCACTTT. Translated, it gives CASSYEDNSPLHF. The rearrangement links TRBV6-5 to TRBJ1-6; D remains unclear. The CDR3 is 13 residues long. V lost 2 bases to trimming and J lost 5 bases, with 4 bases between them. Germline CDR1 and CDR2: MNHEY and SVGAGI.

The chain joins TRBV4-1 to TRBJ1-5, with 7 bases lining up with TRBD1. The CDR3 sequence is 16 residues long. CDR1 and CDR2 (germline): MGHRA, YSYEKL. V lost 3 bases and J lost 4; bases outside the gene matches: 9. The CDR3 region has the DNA TGCGCCAGCAGCCAGTCTACAGGGGTCATGAATCAGCCCCAGCATTTT. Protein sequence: CASSQSTGVMNQPQHF.

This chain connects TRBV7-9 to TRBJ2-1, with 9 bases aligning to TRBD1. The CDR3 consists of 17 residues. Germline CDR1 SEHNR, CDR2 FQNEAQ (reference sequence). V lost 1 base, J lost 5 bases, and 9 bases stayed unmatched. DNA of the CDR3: TGTGCCAGCAGCTTAGAAGGCGGGACAGGGACGAACAATGAGCAGTTCTTC. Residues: CASSLEGGTGTNNEQFF.

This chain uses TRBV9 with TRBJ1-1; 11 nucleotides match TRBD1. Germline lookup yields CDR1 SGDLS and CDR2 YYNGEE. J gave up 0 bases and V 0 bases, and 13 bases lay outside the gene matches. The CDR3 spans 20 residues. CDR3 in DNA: TGTGCCAGCAGCGTAGATTTGGGGACAGGGGGAATCGGGGTGAACACTGAAGCTTTCTTT. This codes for CASSVDLGTGGIGVNTEAFF.

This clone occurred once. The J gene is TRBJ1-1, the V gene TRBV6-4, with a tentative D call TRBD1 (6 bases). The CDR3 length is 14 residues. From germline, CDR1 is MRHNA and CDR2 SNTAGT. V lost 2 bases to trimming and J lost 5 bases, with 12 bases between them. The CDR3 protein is CASSDGVQGTEAFF. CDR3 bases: TGTGCCAGCAGTGACGGGGTGCAGGGGACTGAAGCTTTCTTT.

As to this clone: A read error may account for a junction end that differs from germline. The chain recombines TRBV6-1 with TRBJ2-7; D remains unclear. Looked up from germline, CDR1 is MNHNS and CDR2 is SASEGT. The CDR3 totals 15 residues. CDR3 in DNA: TGTGCCATCAGTGAGTCAACCCCCACTACCTACGAGCAGTACTTC. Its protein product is CAISESTPTTYEQYF.

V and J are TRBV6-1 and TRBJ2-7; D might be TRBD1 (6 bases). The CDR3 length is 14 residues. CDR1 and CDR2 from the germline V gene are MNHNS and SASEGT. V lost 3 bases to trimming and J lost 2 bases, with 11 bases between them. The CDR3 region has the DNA TGTGCCAGCAGTGACCGGGACATCACCTACGAGCAGTACTTC. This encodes CASSDRDITYEQYF.

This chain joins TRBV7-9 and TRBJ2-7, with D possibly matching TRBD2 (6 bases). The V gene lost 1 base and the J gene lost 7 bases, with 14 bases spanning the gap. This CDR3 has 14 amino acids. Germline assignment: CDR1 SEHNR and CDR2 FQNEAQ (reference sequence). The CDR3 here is CASSLESSRGEQYF. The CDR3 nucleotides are TGTGCCAGCAGCTTAGAGTCCAGTCGGGGGGAGCAGTACTTC. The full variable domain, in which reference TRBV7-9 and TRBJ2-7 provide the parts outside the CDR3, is DTGVSQNPRHKITKRGQNVTFRCDPISEHNRLYWYRQTLGQGPEFLTYFQNEAQLEKSRLLSDRFSAERPKGSFSTLEIQRTEQGDSAMYLCASSLESSRGEQYFGPGTRLTVT.

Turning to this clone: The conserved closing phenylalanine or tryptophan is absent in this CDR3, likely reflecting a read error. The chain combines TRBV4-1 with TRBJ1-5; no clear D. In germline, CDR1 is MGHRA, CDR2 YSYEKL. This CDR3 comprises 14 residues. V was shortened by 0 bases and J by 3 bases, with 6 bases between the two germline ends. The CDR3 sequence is CASSQERTNQPQHL. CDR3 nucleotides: TGCGCCAGCAGCCAAGAAAGGACCAATCAGCCCCAGCATCTT.

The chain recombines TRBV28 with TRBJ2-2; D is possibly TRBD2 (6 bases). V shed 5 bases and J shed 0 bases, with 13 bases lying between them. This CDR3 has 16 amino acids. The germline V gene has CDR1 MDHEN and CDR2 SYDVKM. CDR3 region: CASSPRGLANTGELFF. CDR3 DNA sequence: TGTGCCAGCAGTCCCCGGGGGTTAGCGAACACCGGGGAGCTGTTTTTT. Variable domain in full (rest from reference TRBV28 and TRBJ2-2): DVKVTQSSRYLVKRTGEKVFLECVQDMDHENMFWYRQDPGLGLRLIYFSYDVKMKEKGDIPEGYSVSREKKERFSLILESASTNQTSMYLCASSPRGLANTGELFFGEGSRLTVL.

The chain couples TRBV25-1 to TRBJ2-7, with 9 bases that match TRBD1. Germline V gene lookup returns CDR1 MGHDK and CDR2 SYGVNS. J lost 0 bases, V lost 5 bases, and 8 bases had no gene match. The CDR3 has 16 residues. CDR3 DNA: TGTGCCAGCAGTTCGCCCCGGGACAGGGACTCCTACGAGCAGTACTTC. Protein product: CASSSPRDRDSYEQYF.

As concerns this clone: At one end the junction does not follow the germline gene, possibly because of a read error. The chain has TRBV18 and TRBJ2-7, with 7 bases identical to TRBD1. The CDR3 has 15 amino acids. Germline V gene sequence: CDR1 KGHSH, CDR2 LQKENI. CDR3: CASSAPSHRGREQYF. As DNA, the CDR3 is TGTGCCAGCTCAGCACCCTCACACAGGGGCAGGGAGCAGTACTTC. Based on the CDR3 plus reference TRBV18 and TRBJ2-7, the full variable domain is NAGVMQNPRHLVRRRGQEARLRCSPMKGHSHVYWYRQLPEEGLKFMVYLQKENIIDESGMPKERFSAEFPKEGPSILRIQQVVRGDSAAYFCASSAPSHRGREQYFGPGTRLTVT.

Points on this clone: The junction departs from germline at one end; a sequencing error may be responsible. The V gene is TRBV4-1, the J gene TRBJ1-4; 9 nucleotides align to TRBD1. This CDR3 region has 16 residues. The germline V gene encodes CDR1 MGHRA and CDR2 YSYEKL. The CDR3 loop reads CASSAGQGLANEKLFF. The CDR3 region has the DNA TGTGCCAGCAGCGCGGGACAGGGTTTGGCTAATGAAAAACTGTTTTTT.

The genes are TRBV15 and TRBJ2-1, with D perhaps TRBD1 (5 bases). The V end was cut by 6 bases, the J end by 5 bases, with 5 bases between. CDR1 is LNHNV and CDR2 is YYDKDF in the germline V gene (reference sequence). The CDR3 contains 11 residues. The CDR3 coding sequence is TGTGCCACCAGGACAGACAATGAGCAGTTCTTC. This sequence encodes CATRTDNEQFF.